This T cell receptor beta chain appears in the sequencing data of a study of blood T cell repertoires in COVID-19. Trimming stripped 1 base from V and 4 bases from J, with 10 bases between. Germline values: CDR1 LGHDT, CDR2 YNNKEL (reference sequence). The CDR3 length is 15 residues. Here immunoSEQ multiplex PCR was the method, and the copy in TCRdb shows in-frame clones only, minus some. This table has 270,000 or so clones, under 90% appearing once. The TCR originated in a human donor in a cohort sampled during active COVID-19. Sequences were obtained from peripheral blood. V and J are TRBV3-1 (or the pseudogene TRBV3-2) and TRBJ1-4; possibly TRBD1 for D (6 bases). In DNA form, the CDR3 reads TGTGCCAGCAGCCAAGGAACAGGGTATAATGAAAAACTGTTTTTT. It is translated as CASSQGTGYNEKLFF.